This TCR beta chain is drawn from a study of graft-versus-host responses after intestinal transplantation. Study-wide results and limits: Peak GvH clone levels in circulation were associated with early post-transplant HvG declines.

Assay used: immunoSEQ multiplex PCR; TCRdb lists only in-frame clones, some missing. The sample records about 98,000 clones, roughly 86% being singletons. The CDR3 has 15 amino acids. Trimming left V 0 bases short and J 1 base short, with 7 bases between. Germline loops: CDR1 ENHRY, CDR2 SYGVKD. Of note for this clone: Its antigen is unidentified.

This material consisted of PBMCs, taken 255 days after intestinal transplant. The chain joins TRBV10-3 to TRBJ1-5; D might be TRBD1 (5 bases). The source is a human patient who received an intestinal transplant, so some T cells may come from the graft donor. The CDR3 here is CAISESGGSNQPQHF. The CDR3 DNA follows: TGTGCCATCAGTGAGTCGGGGGGGAGCAATCAGCCCCAGCATTTT.